This T cell receptor beta chain was identified in a study of control samples from healthy donors and cancer patients (dated by TCRdb to between 2020 and 2021). Library method: the immunoSEQ multiplex PCR assay. The immuneACCESS repertoire file appears here via TCRdb, limited to in-frame rearrangements. These files lack a portion of the clones; in checked studies, under half of the deficit traces to unresolved V genes, and the cause of the others is not known. The sample table lists some 51,000 clones, 88% of them with a count of one. Approximately 3.8% of the sample is in the top ten clones. With respect to this clone: Its antigen remains undetermined. Per-nucleotide qualities are absent, and no much larger clonotype sits a single base away.

Looking up the germline V gene yields CDR1 MNHEY and CDR2 SVGAGI. Measured from the cysteine to the phenylalanine, the CDR3 is 14 residues long. The DNA shown is the 42-base CDR3, in frame from base 1. V is shortened by 2 bases, J by 2 bases, and the region joining them spans 7 bases. The sequence came from a man aged 45-65 years in good health. The sequence joins TRBV6-5 to TRBJ1-5; a tentative D call is TRBD1 (6 bases match). Material: blood. The CDR3 region has the sequence CASSYRGGNQPQHF. At the DNA level, the sequence is TGTGCCAGCAGTTACAGGGGGGGCAATCAGCCCCAGCATTTT.